This T cell receptor (beta chain) was captured by sequencing in a study of cytomegalovirus exposure and HLA in healthy donors. Study as a whole: Approximately 81% of roughly 400 genotyped donors fell in the Caucasian-associated ancestry cluster.

60 Vbeta and 13 Jbeta primers were used in PCR. Repertoires were generated with immunoSEQ multiplex PCR, while TCRdb's copy carries only in-frame clones and drops some. The data show 100,000 or so clones, around 85% seen once. V lost 6 bases and J 8 bases, leaving 19 bases between the germline ends. Germline lookup yields CDR1 LNHDA and CDR2 SQIVND (reference sequence). This CDR3 has 15 amino acids. Findings of the study overall: In vitro assays verified that three CMV-associated chains recognized CMV antigens specifically. Among the most significant clusters, several appeared linked to common viral pathogens in a later analysis.

This clone appeared a single time. Antigen: not known. J is TRBJ1-4 and V is TRBV19, with D tentatively TRBD1 (5 bases). The receptor comes from a man aged 25 to 40 in good health and CMV-seropositive. The sequenced sample was PBMCs. The CDR3 sequence is CASSVVAREVEKLFF. The CDR3 nucleotides are TGTGCCAGTAGCGTAGTGGCCAGGGAAGTCGAAAAACTGTTTTTT.